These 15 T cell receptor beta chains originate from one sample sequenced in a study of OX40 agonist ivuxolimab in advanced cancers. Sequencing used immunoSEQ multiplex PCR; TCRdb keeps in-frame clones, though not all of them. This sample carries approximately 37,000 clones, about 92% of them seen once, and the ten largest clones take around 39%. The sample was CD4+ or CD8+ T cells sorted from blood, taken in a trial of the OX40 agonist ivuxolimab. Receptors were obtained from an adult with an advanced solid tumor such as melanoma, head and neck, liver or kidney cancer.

The chain's CDR3 is CASSSGPFYEQYF. The CDR3 nucleotides are TGTGCCAGCAGTTCGGGACCGTTTTACGAGCAGTACTTC. The rearrangement links TRBV27 to TRBJ2-7; D may be TRBD1 or TRBD2 (5 bases each). Germline CDR1 MNHEY, CDR2 SMNVEV (reference sequence). CDR3 length: 13 residues. V was pared by 4 bases and J by 4 bases, with 11 bases between.

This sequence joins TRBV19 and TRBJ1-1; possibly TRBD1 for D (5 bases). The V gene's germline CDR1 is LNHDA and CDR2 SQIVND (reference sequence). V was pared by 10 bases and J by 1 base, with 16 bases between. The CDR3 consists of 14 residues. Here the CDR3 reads CATTKGQSNTEAFF. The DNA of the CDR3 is TGTGCCACGACAAAGGGGCAGTCGAACACTGAAGCTTTCTTT.

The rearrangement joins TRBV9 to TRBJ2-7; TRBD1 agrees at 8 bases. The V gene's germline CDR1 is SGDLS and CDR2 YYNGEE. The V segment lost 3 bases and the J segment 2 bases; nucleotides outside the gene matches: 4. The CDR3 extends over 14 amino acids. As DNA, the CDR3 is TGTGCCAGCAGCGAGGGACAGGCCGCCTACGAGCAGTACTTC. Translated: CASSEGQAAYEQYF.

CDR3 region: CASSRRKDRTTYSNQPQHF. The CDR3 DNA follows: TGTGCCAGTAGTAGAAGAAAGGACAGGACAACTTATAGCAATCAGCCCCAGCATTTT. This chain connects TRBV19 to TRBJ1-5, with 7 bases aligning to TRBD1. The V and J ends lost 4 bases and 0 bases, in that order; junction bases with no gene match: 15. The CDR3 runs 19 residues. Germline assignment: CDR1 LNHDA and CDR2 SQIVND (reference sequence).

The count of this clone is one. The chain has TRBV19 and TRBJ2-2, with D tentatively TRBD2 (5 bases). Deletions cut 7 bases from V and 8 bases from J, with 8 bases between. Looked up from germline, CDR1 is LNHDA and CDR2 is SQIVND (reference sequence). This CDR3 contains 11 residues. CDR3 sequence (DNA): TGTGCCAGTAAAGTAGCGGGGGAGCTGTTTTTT. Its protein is CASKVAGELFF. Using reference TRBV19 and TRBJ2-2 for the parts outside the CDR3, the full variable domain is DGGITQSPKYLFRKEGQNVTLSCEQNLNHDAMYWYRQDPGQGLRLIYYSQIVNDFQKGDIAEGYSVSREKKESFPLTVTSAQKNPTAFYLCASKVAGELFFGEGSRLTVL.

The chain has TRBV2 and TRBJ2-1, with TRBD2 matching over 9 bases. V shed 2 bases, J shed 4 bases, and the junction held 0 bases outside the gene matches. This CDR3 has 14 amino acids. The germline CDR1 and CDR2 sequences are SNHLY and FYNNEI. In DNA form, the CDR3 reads TGTGCCAGCAGTGAACTAGCGGGGTACAATGAGCAGTTCTTC. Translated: CASSELAGYNEQFF.

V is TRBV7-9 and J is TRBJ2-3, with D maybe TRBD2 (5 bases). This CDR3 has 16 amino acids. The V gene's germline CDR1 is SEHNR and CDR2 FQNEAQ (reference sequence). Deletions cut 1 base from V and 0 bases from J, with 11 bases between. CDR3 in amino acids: CASSLGLASSTDTQYF. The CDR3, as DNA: TGTGCCAGCAGCTTAGGCCTAGCTTCTAGCACAGATACGCAGTATTTT.

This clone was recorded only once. The CDR3 protein is CASSLGGSRDEQFF. CDR3 in DNA: TGTGCCAGCAGCTTAGGGGGGTCGAGGGATGAGCAGTTCTTC. This chain uses TRBV7-9 with TRBJ2-1; D may match TRBD1 or TRBD2 (5 bases each). V shed 1 base and J shed 8 bases, with 12 bases lying between them. Germline V gene lookup returns CDR1 SEHNR and CDR2 FQNEAQ (reference sequence). This CDR3 spans 14 amino acids.

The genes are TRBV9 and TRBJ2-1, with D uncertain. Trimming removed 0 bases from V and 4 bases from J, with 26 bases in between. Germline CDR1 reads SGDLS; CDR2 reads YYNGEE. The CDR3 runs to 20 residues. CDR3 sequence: CASSVAGRAGSTYGYNEQFF. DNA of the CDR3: TGTGCCAGCAGCGTAGCCGGTCGGGCTGGATCCACTTATGGTTACAATGAGCAGTTCTTC.

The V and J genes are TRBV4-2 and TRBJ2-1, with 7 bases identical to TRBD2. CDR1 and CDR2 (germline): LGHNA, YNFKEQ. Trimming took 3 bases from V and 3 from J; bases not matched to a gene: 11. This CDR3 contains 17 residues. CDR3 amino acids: CASSHGTSANFYNEQFF. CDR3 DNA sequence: TGTGCCAGCAGCCATGGTACTAGCGCCAACTTCTACAATGAGCAGTTCTTC.

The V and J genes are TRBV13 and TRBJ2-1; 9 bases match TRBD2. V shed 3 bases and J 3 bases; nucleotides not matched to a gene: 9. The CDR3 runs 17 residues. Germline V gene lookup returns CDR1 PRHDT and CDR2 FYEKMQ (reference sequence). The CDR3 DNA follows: TGTGCCAGCAGCTTGATGGGTAGCGGGAGTAACTACAATGAGCAGTTCTTC. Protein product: CASSLMGSGSNYNEQFF.

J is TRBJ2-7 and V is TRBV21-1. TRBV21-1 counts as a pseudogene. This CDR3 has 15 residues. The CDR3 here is CASSKALKGMHEQYF. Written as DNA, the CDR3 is TGTGCCAGCAGCAAAGCGCTCAAGGGAATGCACGAGCAGTACTTC.

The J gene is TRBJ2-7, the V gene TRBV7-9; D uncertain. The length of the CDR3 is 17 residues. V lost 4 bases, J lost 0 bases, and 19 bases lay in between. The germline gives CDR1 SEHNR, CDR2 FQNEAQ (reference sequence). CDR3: CASSSIDSGYLSYEQYF. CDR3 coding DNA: TGTGCCAGCAGCTCCATAGATTCCGGCTACCTCTCCTACGAGCAGTACTTC.

CDR3 amino acids: CSVDTTLRPTEAFF. The CDR3 nucleotides are TGCAGCGTTGATACAACCCTTAGGCCCACTGAAGCTTTCTTT. This rearrangement joins TRBV29-1 to TRBJ1-1; D call uncertain. The CDR3 is made up of 14 amino acids. Germline-derived CDR1 and CDR2 are SQVTM and ANQGSEA. V dropped 3 bases and J dropped 4 bases, with 15 bases sitting between them.

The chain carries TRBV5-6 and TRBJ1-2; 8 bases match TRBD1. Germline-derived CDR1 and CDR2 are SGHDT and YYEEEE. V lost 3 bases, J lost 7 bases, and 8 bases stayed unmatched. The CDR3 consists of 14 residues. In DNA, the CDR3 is TGTGCCAGCAGCTGGACAGGGACCCCTCTTGGCTACACCTTC. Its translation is CASSWTGTPLGYTF.